Each of the 10 T cell receptor beta chains below was sequenced from the same sample in a study of cytomegalovirus exposure and HLA in healthy donors. It was with 60 Vbeta and 13 Jbeta primers that the PCR ran. TCRdb's table, derived via immunoSEQ multiplex PCR, lists solely in-frame clones and lacks some. The sample has approximately 210,000 clones, 60% to 80% seen once; the top ten hold approximately 2%. Sequenced: PBMCs. These receptors all stem from a male donor in good health and CMV-seronegative.

The chain recombines TRBV19 with TRBJ2-1; possibly TRBD1 for D (5 bases). Germline-derived CDR1 and CDR2 are LNHDA and SQIVND (reference sequence). CDR3 size: 11 residues. With 6 bases removed from V and 10 bases from J, the gap between germline ends came to 10 bases. In DNA form, the CDR3 reads TGTGCCAGTAGCCCCGGACAAGAGCAGTTCTTC. It encodes CASSPGQEQFF. Drawing the rest from reference TRBV19 and TRBJ2-1, the complete variable domain is DGGITQSPKYLFRKEGQNVTLSCEQNLNHDAMYWYRQDPGQGLRLIYYSQIVNDFQKGDIAEGYSVSREKKESFPLTVTSAQKNPTAFYLCASSPGQEQFFGPGTRLTVL.

This clone occurred once. V usage is TRBV18 and J usage is TRBJ1-2; 12 bases are a match to TRBD1. The CDR3 extends over 21 amino acids. V dropped 1 base and J dropped 6; count of bases not matched to a gene: 21. Germline V gives CDR1 KGHSH, CDR2 LQKENI. The CDR3 DNA reads as TGTGCCAGCTCACCACGGGACAGGGGGCGCTTGGGCCCTGACCCTTTTGATGGCTACACCTTC. Amino acid sequence: CASSPRDRGRLGPDPFDGYTF.

The J gene is TRBJ2-6, the V gene TRBV19, with TRBD1 identical over 7 bases. V was pared by 10 bases and J by 0 bases, with 6 bases of the junction left unmatched. The CDR3 sequence is 15 residues long. The germline V gene has CDR1 LNHDA and CDR2 SQIVND (reference sequence). CDR3 DNA: TGTGCCACAGGGGGTAAGCTCTCTGGGGCCAACGTCCTGACTTTC. This gives the protein CATGGKLSGANVLTF.

V gene TRBV14 combines with J gene TRBJ2-3; 10 positions agree with TRBD2. Germline assignment: CDR1 SGHDN and CDR2 FVKESK. V was pared by 4 bases and J by 3 bases, with 4 bases of the junction left unmatched. The CDR3 totals 15 residues. The chain's CDR3 is CASSRPGLATDTQYF. As DNA, the CDR3 is TGTGCCAGCAGCCGGCCGGGACTAGCGACAGATACGCAGTATTTT.

This clone turned up a few times. This rearrangement joins TRBV29-1 to TRBJ2-7, with D possibly matching TRBD1 (8 bases). The CDR3 sequence is 14 residues long. Germline CDR1 and CDR2: SQVTM and ANQGSEA. With 7 bases removed from V and 2 bases from J, the gap between germline ends came to 18 bases. The CDR3 DNA reads TGCAGCGGGAAACAGGGGGGGGGAACCTACGAGCAGTACTTC. Amino acid sequence: CSGKQGGGTYEQYF.

The rearrangement joins TRBV4-1 to TRBJ2-3; TRBD1 matches 8 bases. The CDR3 loop spans 16 amino acids. V shed 5 bases and J 1 base; nucleotides not matched to a gene: 8. CDR1 and CDR2 from the germline V gene are MGHRA and YSYEKL. CDR3 loop: CASSSEDRAGTDTQYF. The CDR3 DNA reads TGCGCCAGCAGCTCCGAGGACAGGGCGGGCACAGATACGCAGTATTTT.

This chain uses TRBV7-9 with TRBJ2-3; weak D call: TRBD2 (5 bases). The CDR3 extends over 16 amino acids. Germline values: CDR1 SEHNR, CDR2 FQNEAQ (reference sequence). V lost 4 bases, J lost 0 bases, and 14 bases lay in between. CDR3 in DNA: TGTGCCAGCAGCTCTAGGACGAGGGCTAGCACAGATACGCAGTATTTT. Residues: CASSSRTRASTDTQYF.

The J gene is TRBJ2-1, the V gene TRBV9; 11 bases map to TRBD2. J gave up 4 bases and V 3 bases, and 6 bases lay outside the gene matches. This CDR3 comprises 16 residues. Looked up from germline, CDR1 is SGDLS and CDR2 is YYNGEE. The CDR3 coding sequence is TGTGCCAGCAGCGGCCGGACTAGCGGGCATTACAATGAGCAGTTCTTC. This codes for CASSGRTSGHYNEQFF. Complete variable domain (other parts from reference TRBV9 and TRBJ2-1): DSGVTQTPKHLITATGQRVTLRCSPRSGDLSVYWYQQSLDQGLQFLIQYYNGEERAKGNILERFSAQQFPDLHSELNLSSLELGDSALYFCASSGRTSGHYNEQFFGPGTRLTVL.

The V and J genes are TRBV7-9 and TRBJ2-6; possible D gene TRBD1, 5 bases. The CDR3 has 16 amino acids. Germline CDR1 and CDR2: SEHNR and FQNEAQ (reference sequence). V was trimmed by 1 base and J by 0 bases, leaving 7 bases between them. CDR3 sequence (DNA): TGTGCCAGCAGCTTAGTTCAGGGCTCTGGGGCCAACGTCCTGACTTTC. Amino acid sequence: CASSLVQGSGANVLTF.

J is TRBJ1-4 and V is TRBV15, with D uncertain. This CDR3 has 15 residues. CDR1 and CDR2 from the germline V gene are LNHNV and YYDKDF (reference sequence). V lost 3 bases and J lost 5, with 13 bases in between. The CDR3, as DNA: TGTGCCACCAGCAGGAGTCCTAGCGGGAATGAAAAACTGTTTTTT. The encoded protein is CATSRSPSGNEKLFF. Full variable domain (outside the CDR3, taken from reference TRBV15 and TRBJ1-4): DAMVIQNPRYQVTQFGKPVTLSCSQTLNHNVMYWYQQKSSQAPKLLFHYYDKDFNNEADTPDNFQSRRPNTSFCFLDIRSPGLGDTAMYLCATSRSPSGNEKLFFGSGTQLSVL.